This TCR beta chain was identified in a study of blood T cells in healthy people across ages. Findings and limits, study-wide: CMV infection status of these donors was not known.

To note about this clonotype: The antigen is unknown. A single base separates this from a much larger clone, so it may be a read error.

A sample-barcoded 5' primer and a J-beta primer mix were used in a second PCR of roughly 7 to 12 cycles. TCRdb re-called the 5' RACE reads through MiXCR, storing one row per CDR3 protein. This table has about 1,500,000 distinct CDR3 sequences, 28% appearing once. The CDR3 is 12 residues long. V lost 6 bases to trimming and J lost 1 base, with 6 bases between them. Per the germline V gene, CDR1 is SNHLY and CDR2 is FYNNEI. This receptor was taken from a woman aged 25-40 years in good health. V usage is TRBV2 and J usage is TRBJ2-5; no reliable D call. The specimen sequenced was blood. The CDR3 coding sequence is TGTGCCAGCAGGGAGTTCCAAGAGACCCAGTACTTC. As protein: CASREFQETQYF.